This passage covers 17 T cell receptor beta chains from one sample sequenced in a study. One entry per CDR3 protein, called by TCRdb with MiXCR from the 5' RACE reads. The sample contains about 47,000 distinct CDR3 sequences, around 28% of which appear only once. Sequencing used naive CD4+ T cells sorted from blood. Subset defined: naive CD4+ T cells, CD4+CD45RA+CD25-. The receptors originated from a female donor with breast cancer.

This sequence joins TRBV5-1 and TRBJ2-3, with D unclear. CDR1 and CDR2 (germline): SGHRS, YFSETQ. With 5 bases removed from V and 3 bases from J, the gap between germline ends came to 7 bases. The CDR3 length is 12 residues. CDR3 loop: CASSRQTDTQYF. The CDR3 DNA follows: TGCGCCAGCAGTAGGCAGACAGATACGCAGTATTTT.

The gene calls are TRBV18 and TRBJ1-6; D gene uncertain. Germline V gives CDR1 KGHSH, CDR2 LQKENI. The CDR3 length is 12 residues. Trimming cost V 6 bases and J 4 bases, with 4 bases left between them. The CDR3 DNA sequence: TGTGCCAGCTCGCTTTATAATTCACCCCTCCACTTT. As protein: CASSLYNSPLHF.

This clonotype was recorded a few times. The chain combines TRBV6-5 with TRBJ2-7; possible D gene TRBD1, 5 bases. Deletions cut 0 bases from V and 5 bases from J, with 17 bases between. Germline CDR1 is MNHEY and CDR2 is SVGAGI. This CDR3 is built from 16 residues. CDR3: CASSYSSLQGGHEQYF. The CDR3 DNA reads as TGTGCCAGCAGTTACTCCTCTCTCCAGGGCGGCCACGAGCAGTACTTC.

The chain carries TRBV6-2 or TRBV6-3 and TRBJ2-2; weak D call: TRBD1 (5 bases). Trimming removed 3 bases at V and 4 bases at J, with 15 bases between. This CDR3 comprises 16 residues. Germline V CDR1 and CDR2: MNHEY, SVGEGT. CDR3 loop: CASSYPPGSVTGELFF. CDR3 in DNA: TGTGCCAGCAGTTATCCGCCAGGGTCGGTCACCGGGGAGCTGTTTTTT.

The CDR3 nucleotides read TGTGCCAGCGCCGACCTGGGATTCGGTGAAGCTTTCTTT. Amino acid sequence: CASADLGFGEAFF. The chain couples TRBV3-1 to TRBJ1-1, with D uncertain. Germline CDR1 and CDR2: LGHDT and YNNKEL (reference sequence). V gave up 8 bases and J gave up 7 bases, with 17 bases separating them. CDR3 length: 13 amino acids. Looking up the rest from reference TRBV3-1 and TRBJ1-1 gives the full variable domain: DTAVSQTPKYLVTQMGNDKSIKCEQNLGHDTMYWYKQDSKKFLKIMFSYNNKELIINETVPNRFSPKSPDKAHLNLHINSLELGDSAVYFCASADLGFGEAFFGQGTRLTVV.

At least ten counts were recorded for this clonotype. The V and J genes are TRBV7-9 and TRBJ2-1, with D hard to call. V lost 0 bases and J lost 5, with 8 bases in between. The germline V gene encodes CDR1 SEHNR and CDR2 FQNEAQ (reference sequence). The CDR3 consists of 14 residues. This CDR3 is CASSLALGNNEQFF. The CDR3 coding sequence is TGTGCCAGCAGCTTAGCGTTGGGGAACAATGAGCAGTTCTTC.

In its sample, this clonotype was seen a few times. The J gene is TRBJ1-1, the V gene TRBV7-2; no clear D gene. Trimming removed 2 bases from V and 0 bases from J, with 7 bases in between. Germline CDR1 and CDR2: SGHTA and FQGNSA. The CDR3 runs to 14 residues. This CDR3 reads CASSLQGLNTEAFF. For the CDR3, the DNA is TGTGCCAGCAGCTTACAAGGATTGAACACTGAAGCTTTCTTT.

This chain links TRBV28 with TRBJ2-7; D is possibly TRBD1 (5 bases). Germline V gene lookup returns CDR1 MDHEN and CDR2 SYDVKM. This CDR3 has 15 amino acids. Trimming took off 5 bases at V and 4 bases at J, with 18 bases between the two ends. CDR3 amino acids: CASSPTGPTFYEQYF. CDR3 coding DNA: TGTGCCAGCAGTCCTACAGGACCCACCTTTTACGAGCAGTACTTC. Based on the CDR3 plus reference TRBV28 and TRBJ2-7, the full variable domain is DVKVTQSSRYLVKRTGEKVFLECVQDMDHENMFWYRQDPGLGLRLIYFSYDVKMKEKGDIPEGYSVSREKKERFSLILESASTNQTSMYLCASSPTGPTFYEQYFGPGTRLTVT.

The rearrangement links TRBV4-1 to TRBJ2-3, with D unclear. The V end was cut by 3 bases, the J end by 2 bases, with 12 bases between. This CDR3 is 15 amino acids long. The germline V gene has CDR1 MGHRA and CDR2 YSYEKL. The CDR3 is CASSQIGRLTDTQYF. The CDR3 region has the DNA TGCGCCAGCAGCCAGATTGGGCGGCTCACAGATACGCAGTATTTT.

There are a few counts of this clonotype. J is TRBJ2-1 and V is TRBV6-2 or TRBV6-3, with 10 bases aligning to TRBD1. CDR3 length: 16 residues. CDR1 MNHEY and CDR2 SVGEGT come from the germline V gene. V trimming: 5 bases; J trimming: 6 bases; junction bases outside the gene matches: 10. This chain's CDR3 is CASSNPGTGEVNEQFF. CDR3 sequence (DNA): TGTGCCAGCAGTAACCCCGGGACAGGGGAGGTCAATGAGCAGTTCTTC.

This clonotype has a count of ten or more. The V and J genes are TRBV5-1 and TRBJ2-3, with D uncertain. The CDR3 has 14 residues. V dropped 0 bases and J dropped 4 bases, with 9 bases sitting between them. Germline CDR1 SGHRS, CDR2 YFSETQ. CDR3 amino acids: CASSLGGPSDTQYF. CDR3 bases: TGCGCCAGCAGCTTGGGAGGACCGTCAGATACGCAGTATTTT.

Here the CDR3 DNA reads TGTGCCAGCAGCCTAGGGACTAGCAGAACCTACGAGCAGTACTTC. Its protein is CASSLGTSRTYEQYF. This chain links TRBV28 with TRBJ2-7; TRBD2 matches at 9 bases. This CDR3 has 15 amino acids. The germline gives CDR1 MDHEN, CDR2 SYDVKM. J lost 2 bases, V lost 6 bases, and 8 bases had no gene match.

Points on this clonotype: Mismatch with germline at one junction end may stem from a read error. J is TRBJ2-5 and V is TRBV20-1, with D possibly matching TRBD2 (6 bases). Germline CDR1 reads DFQATT; CDR2 reads SNEGSKA (reference sequence). The CDR3 length is 15 residues. The CDR3 sequence: CSARGVSGVPGTQYF. The CDR3 nucleotides are TGCAGTGCAAGAGGGGTCTCGGGGGTTCCGGGGACCCAGTACTTC.

The J gene is TRBJ1-6, the V gene TRBV20-1; a possible D gene is TRBD1 (5 bases). The CDR3 is made up of 15 amino acids. Trimming took off 7 bases at V and 0 bases at J, with 13 bases between the two ends. Germline assignment: CDR1 DFQATT and CDR2 SNEGSKA (reference sequence). The CDR3 DNA is TGCAGTGTTTTACAGGCGAGCTCCTATAATTCACCCCTCCACTTT. Protein product: CSVLQASSYNSPLHF.

This clonotype showed up just a few times. This chain connects TRBV20-1 to TRBJ2-1; TRBD1 agrees at 12 bases. Germline-derived CDR1 and CDR2 are DFQATT and SNEGSKA (reference sequence). V was pared by 8 bases and J by 7 bases, with 12 bases of the junction left unmatched. The CDR3 totals 15 residues. Here the CDR3 reads CSFTAPGQGANEQFF. The CDR3 DNA reads TGCAGTTTTACAGCACCGGGACAGGGGGCGAATGAGCAGTTCTTC.

This chain links TRBV20-1 with TRBJ2-1, with D possibly being TRBD1 or TRBD2 (5 bases each). The V gene lost 5 bases and the J gene lost 10 bases, with 24 bases spanning the gap. This CDR3 is 15 amino acids long. CDR1 is DFQATT, CDR2 SNEGSKA, per germline (reference sequence). The CDR3 sequence is CSAHRPGVTDTEQFF. In nucleotides, the CDR3 is TGCAGTGCTCACAGGCCCGGGGTCACAGATACAGAGCAGTTCTTC.

J is TRBJ2-2 and V is TRBV7-2; D perhaps matches TRBD2 (6 bases). This CDR3 region has 16 residues. V lost 2 bases and J 0 bases, leaving 10 bases between the germline ends. Germline V CDR1 and CDR2: SGHTA, FQGNSA. CDR3 in DNA: TGTGCCAGCAGCTTAATGAGACTAGCGAACACCGGGGAGCTGTTTTTT. The encoded protein is CASSLMRLANTGELFF.